This entry lists 11 T cell receptor beta chains sequenced from one sample in a study of blood T cells in healthy people across ages. Together with a sample-barcoded 5' primer, a J-beta primer mix was included in a second PCR lasting about 7 to 11 cycles. Each CDR3 protein is one row after TCRdb ran MiXCR on the 5' RACE reads. Here the sample spans roughly 700,000 distinct CDR3 sequences, about 25% being singletons. These same data were also listed under a study on T cells of mothers and their children.

Sequenced input: blood. The receptors were sampled from a boy between 10 and 17 years old in good health.

This clonotype was picked up a small number of times. This chain uses TRBV7-9 with TRBJ2-7; the D is unclear. CDR1 and CDR2 from the germline V gene are SEHNR and FQNEAQ (reference sequence). V lost 5 bases and J 0 bases, leaving 11 bases between the germline ends. This CDR3 spans 14 amino acids. The CDR3 loop reads CASSPTQLSYEQYF. DNA for the CDR3: TGTGCCAGCAGCCCGACCCAACTCTCCTACGAGCAGTACTTC.

The chain has TRBV11-2 and TRBJ2-5; D assignment may be TRBD1 or TRBD2 (5 bases each). Gene TRBJ2-1 matches the end of the DNA better, so the J call may be wrong. Germline V CDR1 and CDR2: SGHAT, FQNNGV. CDR3 length: 12 amino acids. Written as DNA, the CDR3 is TGTGCCAGCAGCCAGGGACGCAGTGAGCAGTTCTTC. Encoded protein: CASSQGRSEQFF.

This clonotype was seen a single time. This chain links TRBV27 with TRBJ2-7; D may correspond to TRBD1 or TRBD2 (6 bases each). The germline V gene encodes CDR1 MNHEY and CDR2 SMNVEV (reference sequence). Trimming removed 6 bases at V and 11 bases at J, with 14 bases between. The CDR3 runs to 11 residues. CDR3 nucleotides: TGTGCCAGCAGCGATTACAGGGAGGAGTACTTC. It is translated as CASSDYREEYF.

This clonotype has only one observation. The chain is built from TRBV7-3 and TRBJ2-1, with D possibly being TRBD1 or TRBD2 (6 bases each). Germline CDR1 SGHTA, CDR2 FQGTGA. Trimming took 3 bases from V and 4 from J, leaving 13 bases between them. This CDR3 is built from 15 residues. Here the CDR3 DNA reads TGTGCCAGCAGCTTCTCCCGGGGGCCATACAATGAGCAGTTCTTC. This codes for CASSFSRGPYNEQFF. Together with reference TRBV7-3 and TRBJ2-1, the CDR3 gives the full variable domain: GAGVSQTPSNKVTEKGKYVELRCDPISGHTALYWYRQSLGQGPEFLIYFQGTGAADDSGLPNDRFFAVRPEGSVSTLKIQRTERGDSAVYLCASSFSRGPYNEQFFGPGTRLTVL.

The CDR3 DNA sequence: TGCGCCAGCAGCTCAGACAGGGGGCGAAGCGGGAGAGTCGCCCAGTACTTC. It is translated as CASSSDRGRSGRVAQYF. The J gene is TRBJ2-5, the V gene TRBV5-1; TRBD1 aligns across 10 bases. The CDR3 spans 17 residues. V was pared by 3 bases and J by 9 bases, with 17 bases of the junction left unmatched. Germline-derived CDR1 and CDR2 are SGHRS and YFSETQ.

The chain links TRBV3-1 to TRBJ1-5; 8 bases map to TRBD1. CDR3 size: 17 residues. Germline assignment: CDR1 LGHDT and CDR2 YNNKEL (reference sequence). Losses at the gene ends were 1 base for V and 2 bases for J; bases not matched to a gene: 7. The CDR3 region has the DNA TGTGCCAGCAGCCAAGGACCAGGGGGCGGGCGCAATCAGCCCCAGCATTTT. This translates into CASSQGPGGGRNQPQHF.

There are a few counts of this clonotype. The CDR3 reads CATSRANLALSYNEQFF. CDR3 bases: TGTGCCACCAGCAGGGCTAATCTAGCGCTCTCCTACAATGAGCAGTTCTTC. The J gene is TRBJ2-1, the V gene TRBV15, with D possibly matching TRBD2 (6 bases). The CDR3 consists of 17 residues. The ends were cut back, 3 bases at V and 0 bases at J, with 15 bases in the middle. Germline values: CDR1 LNHNV, CDR2 YYDKDF (reference sequence).

The table lists this clonotype with a few counts. This chain links TRBV3-1 with TRBJ1-1; no reliable D call. The CDR3 totals 17 residues. Trimming pared 0 bases from V and 0 bases from J, leaving 14 bases between. The germline V gene encodes CDR1 LGHDT and CDR2 YNNKEL (reference sequence). As DNA, the CDR3 is TGTGCCAGCAGCCAAGATGGTAGGCTCTTCCTGAACACTGAAGCTTTCTTT. Its translation: CASSQDGRLFLNTEAFF.

The chain couples TRBV12-5 to TRBJ2-3, with 10 positions matching TRBD1. Germline V gives CDR1 LGHNT, CDR2 FRNRAP. Trimming at V came to 6 bases and at J to 5 bases, leaving 11 bases not matched to a gene. The CDR3 contains 16 residues. The CDR3 spells CASGSLPGQGIDTQYF. The CDR3 coding sequence is TGTGCTAGTGGCTCCCTCCCGGGACAGGGGATAGATACGCAGTATTTT.

The sample holds many counts of this clonotype. The J gene is TRBJ2-7, the V gene TRBV4-3, with D uncertain. CDR3 length: 15 residues. V was cut by 1 base and J by 5 bases, with 15 bases left in between. Per germline, CDR1 LGHNA and CDR2 YSLEER. The CDR3 sequence: CASSQGAGLMDEQYF. CDR3 sequence (DNA): TGCGCCAGCAGCCAAGGGGCAGGATTGATGGACGAGCAGTACTTC.

The J gene is TRBJ2-3, the V gene TRBV7-2; D perhaps matches TRBD2 (6 bases). With 3 bases removed from V and 4 bases from J, the gap between germline ends came to 26 bases. Germline lookup yields CDR1 SGHTA and CDR2 FQGNSA. The CDR3 sequence is 19 residues long. The CDR3 loop reads CASSFSGSRHSDPPDTQYF. CDR3 nucleotides: TGTGCCAGCAGCTTCTCCGGGAGCAGGCACAGCGACCCGCCAGATACGCAGTATTTT.